Following are 12 T cell receptor beta chains from one sample sequenced in a study of T cell responses to AZD1222 COVID-19 vaccine. Assay used: immunoSEQ multiplex PCR; TCRdb lists only in-frame clones, some missing. The repertoire has around 140,000 clones, 90% to 95% of them found once; the top ten carry roughly 3.5%. Sequences were derived from peripheral blood, sampled 28 days after the second AZD1222 dose. The receptors come from an adult who received the AZD1222 COVID-19 vaccine.

The count of this clone is one. The chain employs TRBV3-1 (or the pseudogene TRBV3-2) and TRBJ1-2; 10 bases are a match to TRBD1. Germline V gene sequence: CDR1 LGHDT, CDR2 YNNKEL (reference sequence). V lost 4 bases and J lost 7; bases outside the gene matches: 3. The CDR3 sequence is 13 residues long. The CDR3 here is CASSLGQGLGYTF. The CDR3 coding sequence is TGTGCCAGCAGCCTGGGACAGGGGCTTGGCTACACCTTC.

As DNA, the CDR3 is TGTGCCAGCAGCCCTACTTACGGGGGCACAGATACGCAGTATTTT. This codes for CASSPTYGGTDTQYF. The chain couples TRBV3-1 (or the pseudogene TRBV3-2) to TRBJ2-3; possibly TRBD2 for D (5 bases). The V gene's germline CDR1 is LGHDT and CDR2 YNNKEL (reference sequence). The ends were cut back, 4 bases at V and 1 base at J, with 12 bases in the middle. This CDR3 has 15 amino acids.

The chain has TRBV27 and TRBJ2-5; the D gene is possibly TRBD1 (6 bases). V was trimmed by 2 bases and J by 4 bases, leaving 11 bases between them. The germline V gene has CDR1 MNHEY and CDR2 SMNVEV (reference sequence). There are 14 residues in the CDR3. The CDR3 bases are TGTGCCAGCAGTTTAGGACAGCCGGGAGAGACCCAGTACTTC. This encodes CASSLGQPGETQYF.

The V and J genes are TRBV5-1 and TRBJ2-2; TRBD1 agrees at 11 bases. Looked up from germline, CDR1 is SGHRS and CDR2 is YFSETQ. The CDR3 has 15 amino acids. Trimming cost V 4 bases and J 4 bases; bases outside gene matches: 3. This chain's CDR3 is CASSPGQGATGELFF. The CDR3 DNA reads as TGCGCCAGCAGCCCAGGACAGGGGGCCACCGGGGAGCTGTTTTTT.

The chain uses TRBV24-1 and TRBJ1-1; D not resolved. The CDR3 runs 14 residues. V was trimmed by 5 bases and J by 1 base, leaving 10 bases between them. Germline loops: CDR1 KGHDR, CDR2 SFDVKD. This CDR3 is CATSGVPPNTEAFF. DNA for the CDR3: TGTGCCACCAGTGGTGTCCCACCGAACACTGAAGCTTTCTTT.

V usage is TRBV14 and J usage is TRBJ1-2, with D perhaps matching TRBD1 (5 bases). Germline lookup yields CDR1 SGHDN and CDR2 FVKESK. The V end was cut by 1 base, the J end by 5 bases, with 14 bases between. This CDR3 has 15 amino acids. The CDR3 sequence: CASSQVQGWLYGYTF. The CDR3 DNA reads TGTGCCAGCAGCCAAGTCCAGGGATGGCTTTATGGCTACACCTTC.

The chain combines TRBV28 with TRBJ2-7, with unresolved D. V shed 8 bases and J shed 6 bases, with 14 bases lying between them. Germline lookup yields CDR1 MDHEN and CDR2 SYDVKM. The CDR3 sequence is 12 residues long. The CDR3 protein is CASSPKDFEQYF. DNA of the CDR3: TGTGCCAGCTCCCCTAAGGATTTCGAGCAGTACTTC.

The chain uses TRBV5-1 and TRBJ2-3; 8 bases agree with TRBD2. J lost 3 bases, V lost 2 bases, and 5 bases had no gene match. The germline V gene encodes CDR1 SGHRS and CDR2 YFSETQ. This CDR3 is 15 amino acids long. For the CDR3, the DNA is TGCGCCAGCAGCTTACAAGCGGGAGAAACAGATACGCAGTATTTT. Protein product: CASSLQAGETDTQYF.

The chain links TRBV27 to TRBJ1-1; D is ambiguous. V was cut by 1 base and J by 6 bases, with 9 bases left in between. This CDR3 has 13 amino acids. The germline V gene has CDR1 MNHEY and CDR2 SMNVEV (reference sequence). CDR3 sequence (DNA): TGTGCCAGCAGTTTATGGGGATACCCTGAAGCTTTCTTT. Translating gives CASSLWGYPEAFF.

V and J are TRBV13 and TRBJ2-2, with 7 nucleotides matching TRBD2. The CDR3 totals 16 residues. The V gene end was trimmed by 4 bases and the J gene end by 8 bases; junction bases not matched to a gene: 13. Germline V gene sequence: CDR1 PRHDT, CDR2 FYEKMQ (reference sequence). In DNA form, the CDR3 reads TGTGCCAGCAGCTCATGGCCTAGCGGCAAGGCTGGGGAGCTGTTTTTT. It yields the protein CASSSWPSGKAGELFF.

The chain recombines TRBV5-1 with TRBJ2-7; 8 nucleotides align to TRBD2. Trimming removed 1 base from V and 0 bases from J; junction bases left unmatched: 12. The CDR3 extends over 18 amino acids. The germline V gene has CDR1 SGHRS and CDR2 YFSETQ. The CDR3 spells CASSLNVASGRRSYEQYF. The DNA of the CDR3 is TGCGCCAGCAGCTTGAACGTTGCTAGCGGGCGGCGCTCCTACGAGCAGTACTTC.

This clone was observed a single time. The V call is TRBV28, the J call TRBJ1-5, with a weak D call TRBD1 (5 bases). This CDR3 is 14 amino acids long. V lost 6 bases and J 5 bases, leaving 14 bases between the germline ends. Germline lookup yields CDR1 MDHEN and CDR2 SYDVKM. The CDR3 loop reads CASSGRVWDQPQHF. CDR3 DNA: TGTGCCAGCAGCGGCAGGGTGTGGGATCAGCCCCAGCATTTT.